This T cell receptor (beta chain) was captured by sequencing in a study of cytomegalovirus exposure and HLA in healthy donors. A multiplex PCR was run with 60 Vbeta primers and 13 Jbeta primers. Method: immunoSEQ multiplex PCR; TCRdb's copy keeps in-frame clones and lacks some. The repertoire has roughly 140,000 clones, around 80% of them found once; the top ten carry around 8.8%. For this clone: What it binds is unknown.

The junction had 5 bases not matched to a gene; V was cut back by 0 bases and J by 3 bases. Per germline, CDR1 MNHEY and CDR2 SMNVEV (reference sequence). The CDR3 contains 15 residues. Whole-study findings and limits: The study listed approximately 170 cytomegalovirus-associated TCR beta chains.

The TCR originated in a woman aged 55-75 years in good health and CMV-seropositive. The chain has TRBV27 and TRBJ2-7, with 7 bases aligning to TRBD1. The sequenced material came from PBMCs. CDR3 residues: CASSLSGGGIYEQYF. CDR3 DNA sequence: TGTGCCAGCAGTTTATCAGGGGGCGGTATCTACGAGCAGTACTTC.